One and the same sample provided the 30 T cell receptor beta chains below, sequenced in a study of HIV-infected patients and healthy controls (dated by TCRdb to the mid-2010s). Whole blood was used without fractionating the cells, so the repertoire represented all peripheral T cells without sorting. The protocol used for the library was 5' RACE. Sequencing was performed on an Illumina MiSeq. SuperScript III was used to reverse transcribe 500 ng RNA with primers targeting the alpha and beta constant regions. Separate alpha and beta chain libraries were generated by chain-specific third strand synthesis with multiplexing indices. In TCRdb, the public reads were trimmed at Q25 with fastp and aligned with MiXCR, with productive beta chains retained. Under each unique CDR3 protein, matching rows form one entry showing the most common genes and DNA. The sample table lists approximately 9,700 distinct CDR3 sequences, 5.2% of them with a count of one. The top ten clones comprise 13% to 15% of the sample.

The input for sequencing was blood, taken before antiretroviral therapy. The receptors come from an adult with HIV infection.

Ten or more counts support this clonotype. The chain combines TRBV30 with TRBJ2-1; a weak D match, TRBD2 (6 bases). CDR1 and CDR2 (germline): GTSNPN, SVGIG (reference sequence). CDR3 size: 14 residues. Trimming took 0 bases from V and 6 from J, leaving 12 bases between them. CDR3 sequence: CAWSVAGNGNEQFF. The CDR3 DNA follows: TGTGCCTGGAGTGTCGCGGGAAACGGCAATGAGCAGTTCTTC.

This clonotype came up many times. V is TRBV30 and J is TRBJ1-1; TRBD1 might be the D (5 bases). Germline V gene sequence: CDR1 GTSNPN, CDR2 SVGIG (reference sequence). V lost 0 bases and J 1 base, leaving 6 bases between the germline ends. The CDR3 runs to 13 residues. CDR3 sequence (DNA): TGTGCCTGGAGTGTCGGGGGGAACACTGAAGCTTTCTTT. It codes for CAWSVGGNTEAFF.

This clonotype is labeled as medium-sized. V and J are TRBV5-1 and TRBJ2-3; D is ambiguous. V was clipped by 4 bases and J by 1 base, with 13 bases between them. CDR1 SGHRS and CDR2 YFSETQ come from the germline V gene. CDR3 length: 15 residues. This CDR3 reads CASSALVSGTDTQYF. CDR3 sequence (DNA): TGCGCCAGCAGCGCCCTCGTGAGTGGCACAGATACGCAGTATTTT.

The table lists this clonotype with many counts. V and J are TRBV12-3 or TRBV12-4 and TRBJ1-5; D is undetermined. The V gene lost 5 bases and the J gene lost 0 bases, with 23 bases spanning the gap. The CDR3 totals 19 residues. The CDR3 here is CASSNSYPDGEYSNQPQHF. CDR3 nucleotide sequence: TGTGCCAGCAGTAATAGCTATCCGGACGGTGAATATAGCAATCAGCCCCAGCATTTT.

This clonotype showed up many times. The chain has TRBV6-5 and TRBJ2-5; 8 positions agree with TRBD1. The CDR3 is 14 residues long. The germline V gene encodes CDR1 MNHEY and CDR2 SVGAGI. V was pared by 2 bases and J by 2 bases, with 1 base of the junction left unmatched. The CDR3 loop reads CASSYGQGQETQYF. DNA of the CDR3: TGTGCCAGCAGTTACGGACAGGGACAAGAGACCCAGTACTTC.

This clonotype was detected ten times or more. The rearrangement links TRBV3-1 to TRBJ2-2, with unresolved D. Trimming removed 1 base from V and 2 bases from J, with 2 bases in between. The V gene's germline CDR1 is LGHDT and CDR2 YNNKEL (reference sequence). This CDR3 region has 13 residues. CDR3 sequence (DNA): TGTGCCAGCAGCCAAGTAAACACCGGGGAGCTGTTTTTT. It translates to CASSQVNTGELFF.

This clonotype was found many times. V and J are TRBV29-1 and TRBJ2-2, with D perhaps matching TRBD1 (7 bases). Germline V lookup: CDR1 SQVTM, CDR2 ANQGSEA. Deletions cut 8 bases from V and 6 bases from J, with 19 bases between. The CDR3 has 14 amino acids. The CDR3 bases are TGCAGCACACGAGGGGGGCAGGGGGCCGGGGAGCTGTTTTTT. It specifies CSTRGGQGAGELFF.

CDR3 sequence: CASSQAGTDNSPLHF. DNA of the CDR3: TGCGCCAGCAGCCAGGCCGGGACAGATAATTCACCCCTCCACTTT. This chain joins TRBV4-1 and TRBJ1-6; 7 bases are shared with TRBD1. The J segment lost 5 bases and the V segment lost 3 bases, leaving 4 bases of the junction unmatched. CDR3 length: 15 amino acids. Germline CDR1 reads MGHRA; CDR2 reads YSYEKL.

By sample share, this clonotype is medium-sized. This chain connects TRBV7-2 to TRBJ2-6; no reliable D call. Trimming took 2 bases from V and 2 from J, leaving 4 bases between them. Germline-derived CDR1 and CDR2 are SGHTA and FQGNSA. The CDR3 length is 14 residues. The CDR3 region has the DNA TGTGCCAGCAGCTTAATCACTGGGGCCAACGTCCTGACTTTC. Translation: CASSLITGANVLTF.

The chain couples TRBV20-1 to TRBJ1-1; D perhaps matches TRBD1 (6 bases). Trimming removed 0 bases at V and 4 bases at J, with 15 bases between. The CDR3 consists of 15 residues. CDR1 and CDR2 (germline): DFQATT, SNEGSKA (reference sequence). The CDR3: CSARDPRGSGTEAFF. In DNA form, the CDR3 reads TGCAGTGCTAGAGACCCGAGGGGGTCGGGCACTGAAGCTTTCTTT.

This clonotype was seen at least ten times. CDR3 residues: CASSFQGGAYEQYF. CDR3 DNA: TGTGCCAGCAGCTTTCAGGGTGGGGCCTACGAGCAGTACTTC. The rearrangement joins TRBV7-2 to TRBJ2-7; perhaps TRBD1 as D (5 bases). This CDR3 has 14 residues. Germline-derived CDR1 and CDR2 are SGHTA and FQGNSA. The V end was cut by 3 bases, the J end by 2 bases, with 11 bases between. Variable domain in full (rest from reference TRBV7-2 and TRBJ2-7): GAGVSQSPSNKVTEKGKDVELRCDPISGHTALYWYRQSLGQGLEFLIYFQGNSAPDKSGLPSDRFSAERTGGSVSTLTIQRTQQEDSAVYLCASSFQGGAYEQYFGPGTRLTVT.

This clonotype was observed at least ten times. The chain carries TRBV28 and TRBJ2-5; D is perhaps TRBD1 or TRBD2 (6 bases each). Germline CDR1 MDHEN, CDR2 SYDVKM. The CDR3 is made up of 16 amino acids. Deletions cut 7 bases from V and 3 bases from J, with 21 bases between. CDR3 amino acids: CASNPEGGPSKETQYF. Here the CDR3 DNA reads TGTGCCAGCAATCCGGAGGGGGGTCCGAGCAAAGAGACCCAGTACTTC. Complete variable domain (other parts from reference TRBV28 and TRBJ2-5): DVKVTQSSRYLVKRTGEKVFLECVQDMDHENMFWYRQDPGLGLRLIYFSYDVKMKEKGDIPEGYSVSREKKERFSLILESASTNQTSMYLCASNPEGGPSKETQYFGPGTRLLVL.

This clonotype was picked up many times. This chain connects TRBV20-1 to TRBJ1-6, with D perhaps matching TRBD1 (5 bases). The CDR3 has 15 residues. CDR1 and CDR2 from the germline V gene are DFQATT and SNEGSKA (reference sequence). V lost 5 bases, J lost 7 bases, and 18 bases lay in between. CDR3 nucleotides: TGCAGTGCTCCTCCTGACGGGGGGAGAAATTCACCCCTCCACTTT. It encodes CSAPPDGGRNSPLHF.

By share of the sample, this clonotype is medium-sized. The gene calls are TRBV6-5 and TRBJ2-2; 9 bases map to TRBD1. The J segment lost 5 bases and the V segment lost 7 bases, leaving 5 bases of the junction unmatched. Looked up from germline, CDR1 is MNHEY and CDR2 is SVGAGI. There are 14 residues in the CDR3. The CDR3 reads CASKGQGPTGELFF. For the CDR3, the DNA is TGTGCCAGCAAAGGACAGGGGCCGACCGGGGAGCTGTTTTTT.

In this sample, this clonotype turned up many times. V gene TRBV12-3 or TRBV12-4 combines with J gene TRBJ1-5; D gene uncertain. The ends were cut back, 5 bases at V and 9 bases at J, with 14 bases in the middle. The CDR3 sequence is 13 residues long. CDR3 nucleotides: TGTGCCAGCAGTGCCCAGGCCGTGGGGCCCCAGCATTTT. Its protein product is CASSAQAVGPQHF.

This clonotype was counted many times. The chain recombines TRBV29-1 with TRBJ1-1; D unresolved. Germline-derived CDR1 and CDR2 are SQVTM and ANQGSEA. The CDR3 totals 14 residues. V was cut by 7 bases and J by 2 bases, with 17 bases left in between. Here the CDR3 reads CSGRKGPLNTEAFF. The DNA of the CDR3 is TGCAGCGGTCGAAAAGGTCCCCTCAACACTGAAGCTTTCTTT. The full variable domain, completed using reference TRBV29-1 and TRBJ1-1, is SAVISQKPSRDICQRGTSLTIQCQVDSQVTMMFWYRQQPGQSLTLIATANQGSEATYESGFVIDKFPISRPNLTFSTLTVSNMSPEDSSIYLCSGRKGPLNTEAFFGQGTRLTVV.

At least ten counts were recorded for this clonotype. V and J are TRBV27 and TRBJ2-7, with D possibly TRBD2 on 6 matching bases. This CDR3 is 11 amino acids long. The germline V gene encodes CDR1 MNHEY and CDR2 SMNVEV (reference sequence). V gave up 7 bases and J gave up 6 bases, with 10 bases separating them. The CDR3: CASTFGGEQYF. Here the CDR3 DNA reads TGTGCCAGCACCTTCGGGGGCGAGCAGTACTTC.

This clonotype was recorded many times. The chain uses TRBV5-6 and TRBJ2-5, with 7 bases aligning to TRBD1. CDR3 length: 15 amino acids. Germline trimming cut 0 bases from V and 3 bases from J; bases unmatched to any gene: 5. The germline V gene has CDR1 SGHDT and CDR2 YYEEEE. The CDR3 DNA sequence: TGTGCCAGCAGCTTGGGGTACAGGGGCGAAGAGACCCAGTACTTC. Amino acids: CASSLGYRGEETQYF.

This clonotype came up many times. The J gene is TRBJ2-3, the V gene TRBV30; 8 nucleotides align to TRBD2. V lost 3 bases, J lost 1 base, and 3 bases stayed unmatched. CDR1 is GTSNPN and CDR2 is SVGIG in the germline V gene (reference sequence). The CDR3 totals 14 residues. The CDR3 nucleotides are TGTGCCTGGAGCGGGGGGGCGGGCACAGATACGCAGTATTTT. It encodes CAWSGGAGTDTQYF.

In its sample, this clonotype ranks as medium-sized. The chain uses TRBV28 and TRBJ2-7; no firm D call. The germline gives CDR1 MDHEN, CDR2 SYDVKM. The CDR3 spans 14 residues. V lost 7 bases and J lost 4, with 17 bases in between. For the CDR3, the DNA is TGTGCCAGCACCCCTCGGCAGAATTCGTACGAGCAGTACTTC. Amino acid sequence: CASTPRQNSYEQYF.

This clonotype was picked up a small number of times. V and J are TRBV2 and TRBJ1-1; D gene ambiguous. Germline-derived CDR1 and CDR2 are SNHLY and FYNNEI. The CDR3 loop spans 13 amino acids. With 5 bases removed from V and 4 bases from J, the gap between germline ends came to 11 bases. DNA for the CDR3: TGTGCCAGCAGTACACAATACTTCACTGAAGCTTTCTTT. It is translated as CASSTQYFTEAFF.

This clonotype showed up many times. This chain uses TRBV12-3 or TRBV12-4 with TRBJ2-2; either TRBD1 or TRBD2 may supply D (5 bases each). V was pared by 1 base and J by 6 bases, with 12 bases between. CDR3 length: 15 amino acids. The CDR3 DNA reads TGTGCCAGCAGTTTAGGGTTGGGACGGCCCGGGGAGCTGTTTTTT. It is translated as CASSLGLGRPGELFF.

This clonotype has ten or more counts. This rearrangement joins TRBV5-1 to TRBJ1-1; 7 nucleotides align to TRBD1. This CDR3 has 14 residues. The junction had 8 bases not matched to a gene; V was cut back by 4 bases and J by 5 bases. The germline CDR1 and CDR2 sequences are SGHRS and YFSETQ. Here the CDR3 reads CASSSRQGTTEAFF. The DNA of the CDR3 is TGCGCCAGCAGCAGCCGACAGGGTACGACTGAAGCTTTCTTT.

This clonotype was observed many times. The chain joins TRBV27 to TRBJ1-5; D might be TRBD1 (5 bases). Germline CDR1 MNHEY, CDR2 SMNVEV (reference sequence). The CDR3 sequence is 11 residues long. The CDR3 bases are TGTGCTAAGGAGGGGAGTCAGCCCCAGCATTTT. Protein: CAKEGSQPQHF.

Within the sample, this clonotype is medium-sized. The CDR3 DNA reads TGTGCCAGCAGCCCAGGGGTTAGCTACGAGCAGTACTTC. It yields the protein CASSPGVSYEQYF. The chain uses TRBV7-9 and TRBJ2-7, with a weak D call TRBD1 (6 bases). The CDR3 runs 13 residues. Germline V gene lookup returns CDR1 SEHNR and CDR2 FQNEAQ (reference sequence). Trimming pared 5 bases from V and 3 bases from J, leaving 11 bases between.

This clonotype ranks as medium-sized. A clone one base away is much larger, so this may be a read error. The chain carries TRBV6-6 and TRBJ2-3; D is ambiguous. Germline lookup yields CDR1 MNHNY and CDR2 SVGAGI (reference sequence). Trimming removed 1 base at V and 2 bases at J, with 7 bases between. The CDR3 loop spans 14 amino acids. The CDR3 region has the DNA TGTGCCAGCAGTTACTTGGCACTCACAGATACGCAGTATTTT. Encoded protein: CASSYLALTDTQYF.

In this sample, this clonotype is medium-sized (0.01 to 0.1%). The chain carries TRBV28 and TRBJ2-1; D is possibly TRBD1 or TRBD2 (6 bases each). The germline V gene has CDR1 MDHEN and CDR2 SYDVKM. Trimming removed 6 bases from V and 4 bases from J, with 16 bases in between. The CDR3 length is 15 residues. CDR3 DNA sequence: TGTGCCAGCAGCTCTCGGGGGCCCCTTTACAATGAGCAGTTCTTC. As protein: CASSSRGPLYNEQFF. Together with reference TRBV28 and TRBJ2-1, the CDR3 gives the full variable domain: DVKVTQSSRYLVKRTGEKVFLECVQDMDHENMFWYRQDPGLGLRLIYFSYDVKMKEKGDIPEGYSVSREKKERFSLILESASTNQTSMYLCASSSRGPLYNEQFFGPGTRLTVL.

This clonotype counts as medium-sized (0.01 to 0.1%). This rearrangement joins TRBV7-2 to TRBJ2-1; 13 positions match TRBD2. The CDR3 runs to 16 residues. V shed 6 bases and J 6 bases; nucleotides not matched to a gene: 8. CDR1 is SGHTA, CDR2 FQGNSA, per germline. The DNA of the CDR3 is TGTGCCAGCAGTCATCCCGGACTAGCGGGAGTCAATGAGCAGTTCTTC. Its protein product is CASSHPGLAGVNEQFF.

This clonotype showed up many times. This chain uses TRBV28 with TRBJ2-1; D may match TRBD1 or TRBD2 (6 bases each). Germline-derived CDR1 and CDR2 are MDHEN and SYDVKM. CDR3 length: 15 amino acids. V was shortened by 4 bases and J by 3 bases, with 13 bases between the two germline ends. For the CDR3, the DNA is TGTGCCAGCAGTTCCCGGGGGCCGGTCTACAATGAGCAGTTCTTC. This translates into CASSSRGPVYNEQFF.

This chain connects TRBV28 to TRBJ2-1, with unresolved D. V gave up 0 bases and J gave up 1 base, with 7 bases separating them. CDR1 is MDHEN and CDR2 is SYDVKM in the germline V gene. There are 15 residues in the CDR3. CDR3 in DNA: TGTGCCAGCAGTTTATGGGTAGTATCCTACAATGAGCAGTTCTTC. Translation: CASSLWVVSYNEQFF. The complete variable domain, with remaining parts taken from reference TRBV28 and TRBJ2-1, reads DVKVTQSSRYLVKRTGEKVFLECVQDMDHENMFWYRQDPGLGLRLIYFSYDVKMKEKGDIPEGYSVSREKKERFSLILESASTNQTSMYLCASSLWVVSYNEQFFGPGTRLTVL.